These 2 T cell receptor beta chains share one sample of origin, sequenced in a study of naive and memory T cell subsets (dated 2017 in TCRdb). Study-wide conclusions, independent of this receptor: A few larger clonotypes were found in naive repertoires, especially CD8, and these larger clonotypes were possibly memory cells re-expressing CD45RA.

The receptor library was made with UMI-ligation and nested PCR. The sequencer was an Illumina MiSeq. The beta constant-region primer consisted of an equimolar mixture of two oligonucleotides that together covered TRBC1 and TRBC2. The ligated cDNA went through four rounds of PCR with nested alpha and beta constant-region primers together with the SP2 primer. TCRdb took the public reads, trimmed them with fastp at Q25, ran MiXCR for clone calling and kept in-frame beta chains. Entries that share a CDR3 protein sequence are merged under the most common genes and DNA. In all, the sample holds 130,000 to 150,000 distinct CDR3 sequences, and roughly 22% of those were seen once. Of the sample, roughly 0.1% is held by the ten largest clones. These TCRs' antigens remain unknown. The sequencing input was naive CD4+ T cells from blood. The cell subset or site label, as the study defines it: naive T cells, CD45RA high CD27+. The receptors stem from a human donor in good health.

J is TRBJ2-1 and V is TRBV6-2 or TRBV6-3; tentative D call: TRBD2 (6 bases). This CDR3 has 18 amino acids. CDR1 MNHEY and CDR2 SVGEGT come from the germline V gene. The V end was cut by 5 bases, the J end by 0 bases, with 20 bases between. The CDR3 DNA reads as TGTGCCAGCAGTGGGGGGACTCTACCCTCTAGCTCCTACAATGAGCAGTTCTTC. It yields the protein CASSGGTLPSSSYNEQFF.

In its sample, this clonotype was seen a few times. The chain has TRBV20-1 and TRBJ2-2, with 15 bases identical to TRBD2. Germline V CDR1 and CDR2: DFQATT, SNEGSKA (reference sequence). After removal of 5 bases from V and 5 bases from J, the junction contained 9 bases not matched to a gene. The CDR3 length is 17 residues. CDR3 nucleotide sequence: TGCAGTGCTGGCGGACTAGCGGGAGGGCCTCATACCGGGGAGCTGTTTTTT. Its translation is CSAGGLAGGPHTGELFF.